Below, one TCR beta chain is given with its context. This specimen includes other DNA sequences encoding the same CDR3. The source of the sample is a study of beta chain features in type 1 diabetes. Looked up from germline, CDR1 is SGHTA and CDR2 is FQGNSA. Trimming took 6 bases from V and 8 from J, leaving 16 bases between them. The CDR3 spans 13 residues. TCRB transcripts that were expressed got sequenced, as all of the isolated RNA had been reverse transcribed. The repertoire was sequenced with immunoSEQ multiplex PCR; TCRdb's copy has only in-frame clones and lacks some. The data contain hundreds of thousands of clones, 15% to 17% of them singletons. Every participating donor gave one draw, a heparinised blood sample averaging approximately 110 mL. All sorted populations exceeded 95% purity.

This receptor was identified in a man aged 18 to 30 in good health. The sample consisted of naive CD4+ T cells from blood. This chain connects TRBV7-2 to TRBJ1-1; the D is unclear. The CDR3 loop is CASSSREAGEAFF. CDR3 sequence (DNA): TGTGCCAGCAGTTCTAGGGAAGCGGGGGAAGCTTTCTTT.